The following is a TCR beta chain sequence with its context. What antigen it recognizes has not been identified. Base qualities are not at hand, and no much larger clone is one base apart. Patients with a history of autoimmune disease or receiving systemic immunosuppression were excluded from the trial. Peripheral blood for TCR sequencing was drawn from every dose cohort at baseline, at cycle 4 day 1 and at cycle 7 day 1. Samples came from an open-label, multicenter, first-in-human phase I dose-escalation trial of ivuxolimab. Adults with locally advanced or metastatic melanoma, renal cell, hepatocellular, or head and neck squamous cell carcinoma were enrolled in the trial. Before TCR sequencing, CD4+ T cells and CD8+ T cells from peripheral blood were sorted into separate populations. The data stem from a study of OX40 agonist ivuxolimab in advanced cancers. Study-wide context: Ivuxolimab was a fully human IgG2 agonistic monoclonal antibody targeting the costimulatory receptor OX40 (CD134). Intravenous ivuxolimab was administered to patients every 2 weeks at six dose levels: 0.01, 0.1, 0.3, 1.5, 3 and 10 mg/kg. Among the approximately 54 dose-escalation patients, around 20 had hepatocellular carcinoma, 15 or so melanoma, 9 renal cell carcinoma and 9 head and neck cancer. In the dose-escalation cohort, roughly four fifths of patients were male, and the mean age was roughly 60 years, with a range of 23 to 79. Patients were allowed to have had prior anti-PD-1, anti-PD-L1 or anti-CTLA-4 therapy, and approximately 37% of the dose-escalation patients had been treated with checkpoint inhibitors. Partial responses were achieved by three dose-escalation patients, of whom one had hepatocellular carcinoma and two had cutaneous melanoma. The purpose of peripheral TCRbeta sequencing was to test whether ivuxolimab changed TCR sequence diversity and led to clonal T-cell expansion. The monotherapy dose-escalation portion (N of about 50 patients) of the phase I ivuxolimab trial is reported in the paper.

Genomic DNA was isolated from the sorted cells so that the TCRbeta CDR3 region could be sequenced. TCRbeta CDR3 regions were sequenced using the immunoSEQ Assay. TCRdb stores this immuneACCESS table with in-frame sequences only. Part of the clones is absent; in the studies checked, under half of the shortfall reflects unresolved V genes, and no reason is known for the rest. For this sample there are approximately 6,500 clones; about 76% appear just once. The ten biggest clones cover about 30% of the sample. On the study overall, not on this receptor specifically: Clonal expansion of both CD4+ and CD8+ blood T cells was observed from baseline to week 6 at doses 0.1 to 3.0 mg/kg. After ivuxolimab, more expanded clones were found on average in CD8+ T cells than in CD4+ T cells. Antigen specificity was not determined for the clonally expanded peripheral T cells. In partial responders in the 0.1-3.0 mg/kg groups, normalized peripheral clonal expansion was found to be among the lowest, especially among CD8+ T cells. Low levels of normalized T-cell clonal expansion were also seen in some nonresponding patients.

The CDR3 holds 18 amino acids from the cysteine to the phenylalanine. CDR3 DNA only is kept here, 54 bases in frame from base 1. The V end gives up 2 bases and the J end 4 bases, leaving 15 bases in the junction not matched to a gene. CDR1 and CDR2 (MNHEY, SMNVEV) derive from the germline V gene (reference sequence). The sequence was obtained from an adult with an advanced solid tumor such as melanoma, head and neck, liver or kidney cancer. Sequenced material: CD4+ or CD8+ T cells sorted from blood, taken in a trial of the OX40 agonist ivuxolimab. The rearrangement combines TRBV27 with TRBJ2-3; 7 nucleotides in the junction match TRBD1. The bases are TGTGCCAGCAGTTTACAATTGCAGACAGGGCTGTTGGCAGATACGCAGTATTTT. Its protein product is CASSLQLQTGLLADTQYF.